A selection of T cell receptor beta chains follows, all from one sample in a study of T cells in Graves' hyperthyroidism and ophthalmopathy. TCRdb itself ran the multiplex PCR reads through MiXCR, one entry per CDR3 protein. The data show about 680,000 distinct CDR3 sequences, with 30% to 40% seen just once and less than 40% held by the top ten. Material: blood. The receptors originated from a middle-aged woman with Graves' hyperthyroidism. Each CDR3 is given with its conserved first and last residue. The order of the fields is D gene, J gene, CDR3 length, V gene, clone size, CDR3 DNA, CDR3 protein. The D gene is left open where the match is weak. Size is omitted from some rows. Given values are once, few, many or a class for expanded clones.

D: TRBD1
J: TRBJ1-5
length: 15
V: TRBV9
size: NA
DNA: TGTGCCAGCAGCGTGGGACAGGTGGGGAATTCACCCCAGCATTTT
CDR3: CASSVGQVGNSPQHF

D: NA
J: TRBJ2-5
length: 11
V: TRBV7-6
size: NA
DNA: TGTGCCAGCAGCTGTCCCGGGACCCAGTACTTC
CDR3: CASSCPGTQYF

D: NA
J: TRBJ1-5
length: 14
V: TRBV7-9
size: many
DNA: TGTGCCAGCAGCTTTGAGCATAGCAATCAGCCCCAGCATTTT
CDR3: CASSFEHSNQPQHF

D: TRBD2
J: TRBJ2-7
length: 14
V: TRBV13
size: few
DNA: TGTGCCAGCACTCCCGGGACTAGTGGCTACGAGCAGTACTTC
CDR3: CASTPGTSGYEQYF

D: TRBD1
J: TRBJ2-2
length: 16
V: TRBV10-1
size: many
DNA: TGCGCCAGCAAAAGGTCAGGGGGCCTGAACACCGGGGAGCTGTTTTTT
CDR3: CASKRSGGLNTGELFF

D: TRBD1
J: TRBJ1-1
length: 14
V: TRBV29-1
size: NA
DNA: TGCAGCGTTGAAGACAACAGGGGGACCACTGAAGCTTTCTTT
CDR3: CSVEDNRGTTEAFF

D: NA
J: TRBJ2-3
length: 10
V: TRBV7-6
size: NA
DNA: TGTGCCAGCGGGACAGATACGCAGTATTTT
CDR3: CASGTDTQYF

D: NA
J: TRBJ2-6
length: 16
V: TRBV7-3
size: many
DNA: TGTGCCAGCAGCTTGGGGTCGGGTACTGGGGCCAACGTCCTGACTTTC
CDR3: CASSLGSGTGANVLTF

D: NA
J: TRBJ1-5
length: 15
V: TRBV24-1
size: NA
DNA: TGTGCCACCAGTGATGCGCGGAGTAGCAATCAGCCCCAGCATTTT
CDR3: CATSDARSSNQPQHF

D: TRBD2
J: TRBJ2-1
length: 17
V: TRBV24-1
size: NA
DNA: TGTGCCACCAGTGAGCACCTCTTAAGCGGGAGGGATAATGAGCAGTTCTTC
CDR3: CATSEHLLSGRDNEQFF

D: TRBD1
J: TRBJ1-6
length: 16
V: TRBV6-6
size: few
DNA: TGTGCCAGCGGGGACGACAGGGGTCTAGGCAATTCACCCCTCCACTTT
CDR3: CASGDDRGLGNSPLHF